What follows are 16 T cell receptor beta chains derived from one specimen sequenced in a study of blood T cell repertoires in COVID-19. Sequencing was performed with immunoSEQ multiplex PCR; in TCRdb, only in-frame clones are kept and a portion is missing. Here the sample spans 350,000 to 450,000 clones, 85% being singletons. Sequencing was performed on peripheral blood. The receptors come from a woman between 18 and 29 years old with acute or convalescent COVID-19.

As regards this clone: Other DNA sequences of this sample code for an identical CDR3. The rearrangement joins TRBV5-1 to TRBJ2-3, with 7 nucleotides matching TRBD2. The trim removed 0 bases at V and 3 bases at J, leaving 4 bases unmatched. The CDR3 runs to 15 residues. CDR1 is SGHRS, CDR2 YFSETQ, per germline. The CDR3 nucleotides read TGCGCCAGCAGCTTGGCCGCGGGAGTGACAGATACGCAGTATTTT. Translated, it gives CASSLAAGVTDTQYF.

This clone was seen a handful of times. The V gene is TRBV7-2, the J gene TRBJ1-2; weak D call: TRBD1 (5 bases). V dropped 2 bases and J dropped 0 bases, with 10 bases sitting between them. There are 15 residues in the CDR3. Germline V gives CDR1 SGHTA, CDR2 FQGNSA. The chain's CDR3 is CASSLSPRANYGYTF. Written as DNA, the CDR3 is TGTGCCAGCAGCTTAAGTCCCAGGGCTAACTATGGCTACACCTTC.

The CDR3 spells CASSLQQGDGYTF. In DNA form, the CDR3 reads TGCGCCAGCAGCTTGCAACAGGGGGATGGCTACACCTTC. V usage is TRBV5-1 and J usage is TRBJ1-2, with 8 bases aligning to TRBD1. Per the germline V gene, CDR1 is SGHRS and CDR2 is YFSETQ. Unmatched junction bases numbered 2, after V lost 1 base and J lost 6 bases. CDR3 length: 13 residues.

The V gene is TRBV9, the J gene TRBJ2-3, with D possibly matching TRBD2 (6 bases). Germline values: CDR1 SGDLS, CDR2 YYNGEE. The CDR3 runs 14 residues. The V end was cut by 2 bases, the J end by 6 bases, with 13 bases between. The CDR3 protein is CASSVRLDSDTQYF. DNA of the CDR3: TGTGCCAGCAGCGTCAGACTAGACTCGGATACGCAGTATTTT.

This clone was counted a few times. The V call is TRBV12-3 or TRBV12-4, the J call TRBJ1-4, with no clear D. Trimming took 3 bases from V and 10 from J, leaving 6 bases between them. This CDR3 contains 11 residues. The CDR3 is CASSFRGKLFF. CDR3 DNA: TGTGCCAGCAGTTTTCGCGGAAAACTGTTTTTT.

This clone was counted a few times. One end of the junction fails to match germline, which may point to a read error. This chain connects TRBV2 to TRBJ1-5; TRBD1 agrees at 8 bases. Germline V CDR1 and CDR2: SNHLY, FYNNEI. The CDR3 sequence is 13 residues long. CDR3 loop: CASSRAYGQGVGF. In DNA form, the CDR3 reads TGTGCCAGCAGTCGAGCCTACGGACAGGGAGTGGGTTTT.

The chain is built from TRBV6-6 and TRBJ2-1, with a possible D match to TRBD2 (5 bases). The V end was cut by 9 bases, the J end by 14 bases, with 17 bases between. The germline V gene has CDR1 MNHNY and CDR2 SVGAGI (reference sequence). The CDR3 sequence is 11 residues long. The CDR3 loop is CASILNSGKFF. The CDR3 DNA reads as TGTGCCAGTATCCTGAACTCGGGAAAGTTCTTC.

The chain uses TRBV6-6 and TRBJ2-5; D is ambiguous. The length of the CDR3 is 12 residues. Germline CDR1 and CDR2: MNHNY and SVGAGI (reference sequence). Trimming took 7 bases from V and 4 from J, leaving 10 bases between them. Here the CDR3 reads CASNGPAETQYF. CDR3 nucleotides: TGTGCCAGCAATGGGCCCGCAGAGACCCAGTACTTC.

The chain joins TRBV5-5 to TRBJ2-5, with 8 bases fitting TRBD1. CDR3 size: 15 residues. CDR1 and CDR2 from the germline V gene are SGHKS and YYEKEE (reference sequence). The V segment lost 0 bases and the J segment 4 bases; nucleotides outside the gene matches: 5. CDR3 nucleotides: TGTGCCAGCAGCTTGGAGGGACAGGAGGGAGAGACCCAGTACTTC. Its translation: CASSLEGQEGETQYF.

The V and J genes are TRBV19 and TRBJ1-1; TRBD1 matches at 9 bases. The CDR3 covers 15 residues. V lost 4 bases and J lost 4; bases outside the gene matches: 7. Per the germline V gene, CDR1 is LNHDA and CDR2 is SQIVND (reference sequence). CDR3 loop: CASSTLQGARTEAFF. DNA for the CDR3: TGTGCCAGTAGTACCCTACAGGGGGCGCGCACTGAAGCTTTCTTT.

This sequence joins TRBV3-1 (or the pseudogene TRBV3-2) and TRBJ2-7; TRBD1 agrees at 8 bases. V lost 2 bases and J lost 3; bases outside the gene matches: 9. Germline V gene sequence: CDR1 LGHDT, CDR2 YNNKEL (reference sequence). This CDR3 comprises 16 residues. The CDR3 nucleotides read TGTGCCAGCAGCCAAATTTCCGGGACAGGCCGCTACGAGCAGTACTTC. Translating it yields CASSQISGTGRYEQYF.

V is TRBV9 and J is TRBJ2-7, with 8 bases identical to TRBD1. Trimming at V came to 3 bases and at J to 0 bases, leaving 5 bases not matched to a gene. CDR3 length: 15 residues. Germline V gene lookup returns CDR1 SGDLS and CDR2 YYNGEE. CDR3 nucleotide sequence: TGTGCCAGCAGCGCGACAGGGGCCAGCTCCTACGAGCAGTACTTC. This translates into CASSATGASSYEQYF.

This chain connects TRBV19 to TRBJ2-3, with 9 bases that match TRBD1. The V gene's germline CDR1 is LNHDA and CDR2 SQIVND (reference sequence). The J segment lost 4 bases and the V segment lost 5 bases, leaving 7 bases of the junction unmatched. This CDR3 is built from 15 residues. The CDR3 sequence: CASSAQGQGPDTQYF. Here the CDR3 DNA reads TGTGCCAGTAGTGCTCAAGGACAGGGGCCAGATACGCAGTATTTT.

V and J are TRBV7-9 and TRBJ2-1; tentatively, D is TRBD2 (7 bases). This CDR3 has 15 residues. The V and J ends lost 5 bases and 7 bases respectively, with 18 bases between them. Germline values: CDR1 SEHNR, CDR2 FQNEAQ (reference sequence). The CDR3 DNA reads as TGTGCCAGCAGCCCTGGGAGGGGGTCTAGGAATGAGCAGTTCTTC. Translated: CASSPGRGSRNEQFF.

CDR3 amino acids: CASSGTGGHQPQHF. In nucleotides, the CDR3 is TGTGCCAGCAGCGGGACAGGGGGCCATCAGCCCCAGCATTTT. V gene TRBV5-6 combines with J gene TRBJ1-5; 12 bases align to TRBD1. The germline V gene has CDR1 SGHDT and CDR2 YYEEEE. J gave up 5 bases and V 4 bases, and 1 base lay outside the gene matches. The CDR3 is 14 amino acids.

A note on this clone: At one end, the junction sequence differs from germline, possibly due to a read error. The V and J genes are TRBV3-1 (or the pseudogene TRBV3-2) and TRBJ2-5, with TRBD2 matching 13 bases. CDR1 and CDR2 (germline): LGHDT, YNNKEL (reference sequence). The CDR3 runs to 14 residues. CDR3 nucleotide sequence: TGTGCCAGCAGCCAACGGACTAGCGGGGGTGCAAGGGACTTC. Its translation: CASSQRTSGGARDF.